Listed below are T cell receptor beta chains from one sample, sequenced in a study of blood T cell repertoires in COVID-19. TCRdb's table, derived via immunoSEQ multiplex PCR, lists solely in-frame clones and lacks some. The table includes about 100,000 clones, roughly 92% detected once. The specimen sequenced was peripheral blood. The receptor source for this set is a man aged 45-65 years with active COVID-19. CDR3s include the opening cysteine and the closing phenylalanine or tryptophan.

cdr3_length j_call v_call cdr3_aa
13 TRBJ1-5 TRBV18 CASSGDNSQPQHF
14 TRBJ1-5 TRBV20-1 CSASKGVDNQPQHF
13 TRBJ1-1 TRBV19 CASSLRGNTEAFF
13 TRBJ1-2 TRBV19 CASSFGHSYGYTF
14 TRBJ2-5 TRBV6-1 CASSESWGTDSQYF
15 TRBJ2-3 TRBV5-1 CASSSSGRATDTQYF
14 TRBJ2-2 TRBV29-1 CSVVQGASTGELFF
15 TRBJ1-5 TRBV4-1 CASSQEVGGALPQHF
15 TRBJ2-7 TRBV7-9 CASSFFRDRVHEQYF
18 TRBJ2-2 TRBV4-2 CASSQVGSGAGGTGELFF
14 TRBJ2-7 TRBV7-9 CASSATGGPYEQYF
15 TRBJ1-2 TRBV2 CASSEARGRGYGYTF
13 TRBJ1-5 TRBV12-3/TRBV12-4 CASSTSEGQPQHF
18 TRBJ2-2 TRBV28 CASSSNRVPSDPTGELFF
11 TRBJ2-5 TRBV25-1 CASSGLVAQYF
16 TRBJ2-3 TRBV18 CASSHGVAGAEDTQYF
15 TRBJ2-2 TRBV5-1 CASRSGTSVTGELFF
15 TRBJ2-3 TRBV6-4 CASSVVREQKDTQYF
15 TRBJ1-1 TRBV6-5 CASRTMRTGNTEAFF
15 TRBJ1-1 TRBV5-6 CASSWGQGAPTEAFF
19 TRBJ2-7 TRBV3-1/TRBV3-2 CASSQGTSGALQGSYEQYF
12 TRBJ2-1 TRBV28 CASSPRQGMQFF
13 TRBJ2-5 TRBV6-5 CASRRESKETQYF
13 TRBJ2-3 TRBV7-8 CASSLSKRDTQYF
15 TRBJ1-1 TRBV11-2 CASSLGGQGNTEAFF
16 TRBJ2-1 TRBV6-5 CASSYGASGRGYEQFF
16 TRBJ2-2 TRBV30 CAWSRTGGPGTGELFF
13 TRBJ1-5 TRBV12-3/TRBV12-4 CASRENSNQPQHF
16 TRBJ2-5 TRBV11-2 CASSLDPAGRVETQYF
16 TRBJ2-1 TRBV7-8 CASSLGSSGGVDEQFF
14 TRBJ2-2 TRBV24-1 CATSGFRGAGELFF
15 TRBJ2-1 TRBV7-8 CASSWGASGDNEQFF
14 TRBJ2-7 TRBV7-9 CASSLGGGTYEQYF
13 TRBJ1-1 TRBV30 CAWSVSSRTEAFF
16 TRBJ1-1 TRBV19 CASSSRARQGGVGAFF
14 TRBJ2-7 TRBV18 CASSPGGSSYEQYF
13 TRBJ1-1 TRBV10-3 CAIKGQENTEAFF
11 TRBJ2-7 TRBV11-2 CASSYTHEQYF
14 TRBJ1-1 TRBV10-3 CAIRKTDTNTEAFF
12 TRBJ2-5 TRBV2 CASGYREETQYF
15 TRBJ1-2 TRBV3-1/TRBV3-2 CASSQVRTGGSGYTF
17 TRBJ1-1 TRBV19 CASSAAGGRGLNTEAFF
16 TRBJ2-3 TRBV6-4 CASSDALAGWTDTQYF
14 TRBJ2-5 TRBV4-1 CASSQGDSQETQYF
17 TRBJ2-1 TRBV19 CASSMGDGLADINEQFF
12 TRBJ2-3 TRBV19 CASSSRGDTQYF
16 TRBJ2-7 TRBV5-6 CASSQRQGVKAYEQYF
13 TRBJ2-1 TRBV2 CASRLAANNEQFF
16 TRBJ1-5 TRBV28 CASSPSGTPYNQPQHF
17 TRBJ2-2 TRBV24-1 CATSDYTGGFNTGELFF
16 TRBJ1-1 TRBV6-2/TRBV6-3 CASSYSNRVVNTEAFF
16 TRBJ1-4 TRBV5-1 CASSLAPVEINEKLFF
17 TRBJ2-6 TRBV28 CASSTISGGRRANVLTF
13 TRBJ2-1 TRBV28 CASSLTGEIRQFF
13 TRBJ1-2 TRBV3-1/TRBV3-2 CASSQYDSYGYTF
14 TRBJ2-5 TRBV7-9 CASRPSGTAETQYF